The clone carrying this T cell receptor (beta chain) was seen just once. Its antigen remains unknown. Method: immunoSEQ multiplex PCR; TCRdb's copy keeps in-frame clones and lacks some. The sample yields 50,000 to 55,000 clones, roughly 80% seen once. The record originates from a study of OX40 agonist ivuxolimab in advanced cancers. Study background: Patients in dose escalation had liver, melanoma, kidney or head and neck cancers.

Study results and limitations: The work left the antigen specificity of expanded peripheral T cells undetermined.

V trimming: 5 bases; J trimming: 3 bases; junction bases outside the gene matches: 6. In germline, CDR1 is SGHAT, CDR2 FQDESV (reference sequence). CDR3 size: 15 residues. The sample here was CD4+ or CD8+ T cells sorted from blood, taken in a trial of the OX40 agonist ivuxolimab. The chain couples TRBV11-1 to TRBJ2-2; 7 bases match TRBD1. The TCR sequence derives from an adult with an advanced solid tumor such as melanoma, head and neck, liver or kidney cancer. CDR3 bases: TGTGCCAGCAGCCGACAGGGAAGTGACACCGGGGAGCTGTTTTTT. This encodes CASSRQGSDTGELFF.